This T cell receptor beta chain was identified in a study of Graves' ophthalmopathy and Graves' hyperthyroidism. RNA transcripts were the template, and TCR beta CDR3 regions were amplified from them. An initial RT-PCR round employing HTBI primers preceded a second-round multiplex PCR. Each CDR3 protein gets one entry after TCRdb re-called the multiplex PCR reads with MiXCR. The sample has under 800,000 distinct CDR3 sequences, approximately 22% seen once. This clonotype was counted at least ten times. The receptor was isolated from a woman under 30 with stable Graves' hyperthyroidism. Some clones in this sample may be carry-over from other donors' samples. Sequenced input: peripheral blood.

CDR3 in amino acids: CASSLGYGRASQYF. The CDR3 bases are TGTGCCAGCAGTTTGGGATACGGGCGTGCCTCCCAGTACTTC. V and J are TRBV12-3 or TRBV12-4 and TRBJ2-5; unclear D gene. This CDR3 has 14 amino acids. Trimming stripped 3 bases from V and 9 bases from J, with 17 bases between.